Listed below are T cell receptor beta chains from one sample, sequenced in a study of cytomegalovirus exposure and HLA in healthy donors. TCRdb keeps only in-frame clones here, not all; method: immunoSEQ multiplex PCR. This table holds around 140,000 clones, approximately 80% found once. Material for sequencing was PBMCs. The receptor source for this set is a woman in her sixties or seventies in good health and CMV-seronegative. The CDR3 runs from the conserved cysteine through the conserved F or W. A D gene is named only where the DNA matches it firmly. The size of a clone is reported for some rows only, either as once, few or many, or as a class for expanded clones.

V gene: TRBV29-1
clone size: .
J gene: TRBJ1-1
D gene: .
CDR3 protein: CSVQVNTEAFF
CDR3 DNA: TGCAGCGTACAAGTGAACACTGAAGCTTTCTTT

V gene: TRBV7-9
clone size: .
J gene: TRBJ1-3
D gene: .
CDR3 protein: CASSLYSVSGNTIYF
CDR3 DNA: TGTGCCAGCAGCTTATACTCGGTCTCTGGAAACACCATATATTTT

V gene: TRBV18
clone size: .
J gene: TRBJ1-3
D gene: .
CDR3 protein: CASSPGVSGNTIYF
CDR3 DNA: TGTGCCAGCTCACCAGGAGTCTCTGGAAACACCATATATTTT

V gene: TRBV11-2
clone size: .
J gene: TRBJ2-1
D gene: .
CDR3 protein: CASSLGVEQFF
CDR3 DNA: TGTGCCAGCAGCTTAGGAGTCGAGCAGTTCTTC

V gene: TRBV5-4
clone size: .
J gene: TRBJ1-1
D gene: .
CDR3 protein: CASSLHPGSGTEAFF
CDR3 DNA: TGTGCCAGCAGCTTGCATCCCGGGTCGGGCACTGAAGCTTTCTTT

V gene: TRBV10-3
clone size: .
J gene: TRBJ1-2
D gene: TRBD1
CDR3 protein: CATGGQGARGYTF
CDR3 DNA: TGTGCCACCGGGGGACAGGGGGCGCGCGGCTACACCTTC

V gene: TRBV28
clone size: .
J gene: TRBJ1-2
D gene: TRBD1
CDR3 protein: CASSTTGGLGGYTF
CDR3 DNA: TGTGCCAGCAGTACTACAGGGGGCTTGGGGGGCTACACCTTC

V gene: TRBV28
clone size: .
J gene: TRBJ1-2
D gene: .
CDR3 protein: CASRDHRENGYTF
CDR3 DNA: TGTGCCAGCAGAGACCACAGGGAGAACGGCTACACCTTC

V gene: TRBV6-1
clone size: .
J gene: TRBJ2-7
D gene: .
CDR3 protein: CASREEGQRVYEQYF
CDR3 DNA: TGTGCCAGCAGGGAAGAGGGACAGCGGGTCTACGAGCAGTACTTC

V gene: TRBV19
clone size: .
J gene: TRBJ2-7
D gene: TRBD1
CDR3 protein: CASSVGQGLSYEQYF
CDR3 DNA: TGTGCCAGTAGTGTCGGACAGGGGCTTTCCTACGAGCAGTACTTC

V gene: TRBV7-3
clone size: once
J gene: TRBJ2-7
D gene: .
CDR3 protein: CASSLGPLSYEQYF
CDR3 DNA: TGTGCCAGCAGCCTAGGCCCCCTCTCCTACGAGCAGTACTTC

V gene: TRBV4-1
clone size: .
J gene: TRBJ2-3
D gene: TRBD1
CDR3 protein: CASSQGGQARIGTDTQYF
CDR3 DNA: TGCGCCAGCAGCCAAGGGGGACAGGCCCGCATAGGCACAGATACGCAGTATTTT

V gene: TRBV7-9
clone size: .
J gene: TRBJ1-1
D gene: .
CDR3 protein: CASSLTGDTEAFF
CDR3 DNA: TGTGCCAGCAGCTTAACCGGTGACACTGAAGCTTTCTTT

V gene: TRBV5-1
clone size: .
J gene: TRBJ2-1
D gene: TRBD2
CDR3 protein: CASSFGTSGWEGEQFF
CDR3 DNA: TGCGCCAGCAGCTTTGGGACTAGCGGGTGGGAAGGTGAGCAGTTCTTC

V gene: TRBV7-9
clone size: few
J gene: TRBJ2-5
D gene: TRBD2
CDR3 protein: CASTSGVGETQYF
CDR3 DNA: TGTGCCAGCACCAGCGGGGTAGGAGAGACCCAGTACTTC

V gene: TRBV5-4
clone size: .
J gene: TRBJ2-1
D gene: TRBD2
CDR3 protein: CASSLGLAGSYNEQFF
CDR3 DNA: TGTGCCAGCAGCTTGGGACTAGCGGGCTCCTACAATGAGCAGTTCTTC

V gene: TRBV28
clone size: .
J gene: TRBJ2-1
D gene: .
CDR3 protein: CASSLRVFVGEQFF
CDR3 DNA: TGTGCCAGCAGTTTACGGGTGTTCGTGGGTGAGCAGTTCTTC

V gene: TRBV10-1
clone size: once
J gene: TRBJ1-6
D gene: .
CDR3 protein: CASSTPGTPLHF
CDR3 DNA: TGCGCCAGCAGTACCCCCGGGACACCCCTCCACTTT

V gene: TRBV25-1
clone size: .
J gene: TRBJ1-5
D gene: TRBD1
CDR3 protein: CASSPKTGVNQPQHF
CDR3 DNA: TGTGCCAGCAGTCCTAAGACAGGGGTCAATCAGCCCCAGCATTTT

V gene: TRBV7-2
clone size: .
J gene: TRBJ1-1
D gene: .
CDR3 protein: CASSSKQGTEAFF
CDR3 DNA: TGTGCCAGCAGCTCAAAACAGGGCACTGAAGCTTTCTTT

V gene: TRBV4-1
clone size: .
J gene: TRBJ1-1
D gene: .
CDR3 protein: CASSRVFGSDEAFF
CDR3 DNA: TGCGCCAGCAGCCGCGTGTTCGGGTCCGATGAAGCTTTCTTT

V gene: TRBV4-1
clone size: few
J gene: TRBJ1-5
D gene: .
CDR3 protein: CASSLTGNQPQHF
CDR3 DNA: TGCGCCAGCAGCCTAACAGGGAATCAGCCCCAGCATTTT

V gene: TRBV14
clone size: .
J gene: TRBJ2-7
D gene: TRBD1
CDR3 protein: CASSQPPGGPTGGAYEQYF
CDR3 DNA: TGTGCCAGCAGCCAACCCCCGGGGGGCCCTACAGGGGGCGCATACGAGCAGTACTTC

V gene: TRBV7-8
clone size: .
J gene: TRBJ1-2
D gene: .
CDR3 protein: CASSLARSSYTF
CDR3 DNA: TGTGCCAGCAGCTTAGCGCGGAGTAGCTACACCTTC

V gene: TRBV7-9
clone size: .
J gene: TRBJ2-7
D gene: .
CDR3 protein: CASSLVNGLRYEQYF
CDR3 DNA: TGTGCCAGCAGCTTAGTTAATGGCCTCAGATACGAGCAGTACTTC

V gene: TRBV7-9
clone size: .
J gene: TRBJ1-4
D gene: TRBD1
CDR3 protein: CASSSPNRGIGNEKLFF
CDR3 DNA: TGTGCCAGCAGCTCCCCTAACAGGGGAATAGGTAATGAAAAACTGTTTTTT

V gene: TRBV30
clone size: .
J gene: TRBJ2-7
D gene: .
CDR3 protein: CAWNGDYEQYF
CDR3 DNA: TGTGCCTGGAACGGAGACTACGAGCAGTACTTC

V gene: TRBV28
clone size: once
J gene: TRBJ1-3
D gene: .
CDR3 protein: CASSTTSAAGNTIYF
CDR3 DNA: TGTGCCAGCAGCACAACAAGCGCAGCTGGAAACACCATATATTTT

V gene: TRBV7-8
clone size: once
J gene: TRBJ2-3
D gene: .
CDR3 protein: CASSPRGYRTDTQYF
CDR3 DNA: TGTGCCAGCAGCCCCCGGGGGTACCGCACAGATACGCAGTATTTT

V gene: TRBV5-1
clone size: .
J gene: TRBJ2-1
D gene: .
CDR3 protein: CASSPLGGAIDEQFF
CDR3 DNA: TGCGCCAGCAGCCCGCTGGGGGGGGCGATCGATGAGCAGTTCTTC

V gene: TRBV28
clone size: .
J gene: TRBJ1-4
D gene: .
CDR3 protein: CASSLVQGNEKLFF
CDR3 DNA: TGTGCCAGCAGTTTAGTACAGGGAAATGAAAAACTGTTTTTT

V gene: TRBV27
clone size: few
J gene: TRBJ2-1
D gene: .
CDR3 protein: CASGRRGLSSYNEQFF
CDR3 DNA: TGTGCCAGTGGGCGGAGGGGGCTTAGCTCCTACAATGAGCAGTTCTTC

V gene: TRBV19
clone size: .
J gene: TRBJ1-4
D gene: .
CDR3 protein: CASSPYRSRRDEKLFF
CDR3 DNA: TGTGCCAGTAGTCCCTACAGGTCCCGTAGGGATGAAAAACTGTTTTTT

V gene: TRBV2
clone size: .
J gene: TRBJ2-1
D gene: TRBD1
CDR3 protein: CASSAGTGNYDEQFF
CDR3 DNA: TGTGCCAGCAGTGCCGGGACAGGGAACTACGATGAGCAGTTCTTC

V gene: TRBV2
clone size: .
J gene: TRBJ2-1
D gene: .
CDR3 protein: CASSGYNEQFF
CDR3 DNA: TGTGCCAGCTCAGGATACAATGAGCAGTTCTTC

V gene: TRBV10-2
clone size: .
J gene: TRBJ2-5
D gene: .
CDR3 protein: CASSEIGTGGETQYF
CDR3 DNA: TGCGCCAGCAGTGAGATAGGGACTGGGGGGGAGACCCAGTACTTC

V gene: TRBV14
clone size: .
J gene: TRBJ2-7
D gene: TRBD1
CDR3 protein: CASSQGQGLRSSSYEQYF
CDR3 DNA: TGTGCCAGCAGCCAAGGACAGGGATTAAGGTCGTCGTCCTACGAGCAGTACTTC

V gene: TRBV19
clone size: few
J gene: TRBJ2-2
D gene: .
CDR3 protein: CASSPRAGELFF
CDR3 DNA: TGTGCCAGTAGTCCACGGGCCGGGGAGCTGTTTTTT

V gene: TRBV30
clone size: few
J gene: TRBJ2-1
D gene: TRBD2
CDR3 protein: CAWNSGSPYNEQFF
CDR3 DNA: TGTGCCTGGAATAGCGGGAGTCCCTACAATGAGCAGTTCTTC

V gene: TRBV28
clone size: .
J gene: TRBJ2-7
D gene: TRBD2
CDR3 protein: CASSFAGGPWDEQYF
CDR3 DNA: TGTGCCAGCAGTTTTGCGGGAGGGCCGTGGGACGAGCAGTACTTC

V gene: TRBV7-2
clone size: .
J gene: TRBJ1-1
D gene: .
CDR3 protein: CASSLGQGAEAFF
CDR3 DNA: TGTGCCAGCAGCTTAGGCCAGGGTGCTGAAGCTTTCTTT

V gene: TRBV7-2
clone size: .
J gene: TRBJ1-1
D gene: .
CDR3 protein: CASSPQGRPGSAFF
CDR3 DNA: TGTGCCAGCAGCCCACAGGGACGACCAGGCTCAGCTTTCTTT